Shown below are 25 T cell receptor beta chains from a single sample sequenced in a study of T-cell reconstitution after alpha-beta-depleted transplantation in children. Unique molecular identifiers were incorporated into the prepared TCRbeta library. TCRdb re-called the PCR reads with MiXCR, one entry per CDR3 protein. The sample shows about 540,000 distinct CDR3 sequences, about 16% of them seen only once. This specimen consisted of PBMCs from the stem cell graft donor, obtained from the stem cell graft. The receptors were gathered from a human donor who donated a stem cell graft to a child with acute lymphoblastic leukemia.

This clonotype was picked up a small number of times. This chain connects TRBV10-2 to TRBJ2-7, with TRBD2 as a possible D gene (6 bases). The V gene's germline CDR1 is WSHSY and CDR2 SAAADI. V gave up 2 bases and J gave up 0 bases, with 8 bases separating them. This CDR3 comprises 14 residues. For the CDR3, the DNA is TGCGCCAGCAGTGAGGTGGAGGGCTCCTACGAGCAGTACTTC. Translating gives CASSEVEGSYEQYF.

This clonotype was recorded a few times. V usage is TRBV20-1 and J usage is TRBJ2-5; D is uncertain. CDR3 length: 15 amino acids. V lost 6 bases, J lost 1 base, and 18 bases lay in between. Germline V gives CDR1 DFQATT, CDR2 SNEGSKA (reference sequence). This CDR3 is CSASRDAWSQETQYF. CDR3 in DNA: TGCAGTGCCAGTCGAGATGCATGGTCCCAAGAGACCCAGTACTTC.

The V call is TRBV12-3 or TRBV12-4, the J call TRBJ1-2, with D maybe TRBD1 (6 bases). Between the trimmed V and J ends, which lost 5 bases and 8 bases, there was a span of 18 bases. The CDR3 runs to 14 residues. CDR3 loop: CASSLSTGKGGYTF. The CDR3 nucleotides read TGTGCCAGCAGTCTATCCACAGGGAAAGGGGGCTACACCTTC.

This clonotype was found a few times. This chain links TRBV7-9 with TRBJ1-2; D not resolved. Trimming removed 5 bases from V and 4 bases from J, with 8 bases in between. Germline CDR1 is SEHNR and CDR2 is FQNEAQ (reference sequence). The CDR3 is 12 residues long. The CDR3 sequence is CASSEEGYGYTF. The CDR3 coding sequence is TGTGCCAGCAGCGAAGAGGGCTATGGCTACACCTTC.

The chain recombines TRBV5-1 with TRBJ2-2; TRBD1 is a possible D gene (6 bases). Germline-derived CDR1 and CDR2 are SGHRS and YFSETQ. The CDR3 spans 14 residues. V dropped 2 bases and J dropped 4 bases, with 9 bases sitting between them. The chain's CDR3 is CASSFTGSTGELFF. CDR3 DNA sequence: TGCGCCAGCAGCTTTACAGGGAGCACCGGGGAGCTGTTTTTT.

This clonotype was seen a few times. The rearrangement joins TRBV6-1 to TRBJ2-1; TRBD2 aligns across 10 bases. J was trimmed by 8 bases and V by 5 bases; bases with no gene match: 9. Germline V gene lookup returns CDR1 MNHNS and CDR2 SASEGT. There are 15 residues in the CDR3. CDR3 sequence: CASSTLAGMMDEQFF. The CDR3 bases are TGTGCCAGCAGTACACTAGCGGGAATGATGGATGAGCAGTTCTTC.

This clonotype was observed a few times. The chain links TRBV27 to TRBJ2-1; D gene uncertain. Deletions cut 3 bases from V and 0 bases from J, with 9 bases between. The length of the CDR3 is 15 residues. Germline values: CDR1 MNHEY, CDR2 SMNVEV (reference sequence). The CDR3 is CASSLTGPSYNEQFF. As DNA, the CDR3 is TGTGCCAGCAGTTTGACCGGGCCCTCCTACAATGAGCAGTTCTTC.

This clonotype was counted a single time. The genes are TRBV20-1 and TRBJ2-7; a possible D gene is TRBD1 (6 bases). The germline gives CDR1 DFQATT, CDR2 SNEGSKA (reference sequence). The V and J ends lost 3 bases and 2 bases respectively, with 14 bases between them. CDR3 length equals 14 residues. CDR3 sequence: CSARNRALTYEQYF. CDR3 sequence (DNA): TGCAGTGCTAGGAACAGGGCGCTTACCTACGAGCAGTACTTC.

The chain employs TRBV5-1 and TRBJ2-7, with 8 nucleotides matching TRBD2. J gave up 7 bases and V 4 bases, and 13 bases lay outside the gene matches. The CDR3 totals 15 residues. Germline CDR1 and CDR2: SGHRS and YFSETQ. CDR3 region: CASSVAGLTPLEQYF. The CDR3 coding sequence is TGCGCCAGCAGCGTAGCGGGACTCACGCCGTTGGAGCAGTACTTC. Combining the CDR3 with reference TRBV5-1 and TRBJ2-7 gives the whole variable domain KAGVTQTPRYLIKTRGQQVTLSCSPISGHRSVSWYQQTPGQGLQFLFEYFSETQRNKGNFPGRFSGRQFSNSRSEMNVSTLELGDSALYLCASSVAGLTPLEQYFGPGTRLTVT.

The V and J genes are TRBV19 and TRBJ2-7; 8 nucleotides align to TRBD1. This CDR3 spans 14 amino acids. V lost 5 bases, J lost 7 bases, and 10 bases stayed unmatched. CDR1 LNHDA and CDR2 SQIVND come from the germline V gene (reference sequence). Here the CDR3 reads CASSRTGTLGEQYF. As DNA, the CDR3 is TGTGCCAGTAGTCGGACAGGGACCCTCGGGGAGCAGTACTTC.

The gene calls are TRBV11-2 and TRBJ2-7; 11 nucleotides agree with TRBD2. CDR3 size: 14 residues. The junction had 9 bases not matched to a gene; V was cut back by 6 bases and J by 8 bases. In germline, CDR1 is SGHAT, CDR2 FQNNGV. The CDR3 DNA reads as TGTGCCAGCAGAAGGGGACTAGCGGCAATCAAGCAGTACTTC. The encoded protein is CASRRGLAAIKQYF.

This clonotype was detected only a few times. The V call is TRBV12-3 or TRBV12-4, the J call TRBJ2-7; D is unresolved. The CDR3 length is 12 residues. Trimming removed 5 bases from V and 3 bases from J, with 8 bases in between. The DNA for the CDR3 is TGTGCCAGCAGTCCCTCTGTCTACGAGCAGTACTTC. It is translated as CASSPSVYEQYF.

This clonotype occurred many times. This sequence joins TRBV11-2 and TRBJ1-2, with D perhaps matching TRBD1 (6 bases). The CDR3 has 15 amino acids. V was cut by 1 base and J by 6 bases, with 15 bases left in between. Per germline, CDR1 SGHAT and CDR2 FQNNGV. CDR3 DNA sequence: TGTGCCAGCAGCTTAGTGTCCCAGGGGCCGCATGGCTACACCTTC. Amino acids: CASSLVSQGPHGYTF.

The chain uses TRBV15 and TRBJ2-1; 8 nucleotides match TRBD2. This CDR3 has 15 residues. V lost 3 bases and J lost 5; bases outside the gene matches: 6. Germline V gives CDR1 LNHNV, CDR2 YYDKDF (reference sequence). The CDR3 spells CATSRGLESNNEQFF. CDR3 nucleotides: TGTGCCACCAGCAGGGGACTAGAGAGTAACAATGAGCAGTTCTTC.

The rearrangement uses TRBV5-1 and TRBJ2-3; the match to TRBD2 covers 9 bases. The CDR3 covers 16 residues. CDR1 SGHRS and CDR2 YFSETQ come from the germline V gene. V was pared by 2 bases and J by 0 bases, with 4 bases of the junction left unmatched. The CDR3, as DNA: TGCGCCAGCAGCTTTGGACTAGCGCGGAGCACAGATACGCAGTATTTT. Its protein is CASSFGLARSTDTQYF.

This chain uses TRBV5-1 with TRBJ1-4; 7 bases agree with TRBD1. V trimming: 4 bases; J trimming: 8 bases; junction bases outside the gene matches: 8. The CDR3 is 14 residues long. Germline V gives CDR1 SGHRS, CDR2 YFSETQ. In nucleotides, the CDR3 is TGCGCCAGCAGCAAATCGGACAGGATCGAAAAACTGTTTTTT. As protein: CASSKSDRIEKLFF.

The table lists this clonotype with a few counts. The J gene is TRBJ2-1, the V gene TRBV7-8; 8 bases are a match to TRBD2. The CDR3 length is 18 residues. CDR1 and CDR2 from the germline V gene are SGHVS and FQNEAQ. The J segment lost 3 bases and the V segment lost 1 base, leaving 11 bases of the junction unmatched. CDR3 DNA sequence: TGTGCCAGCAGCTTAGAGAGGCGGGGGGTTCCGGTCTACAATGAGCAGTTCTTC. This codes for CASSLERRGVPVYNEQFF. Drawing the rest from reference TRBV7-8 and TRBJ2-1, the complete variable domain is GAGVSQSPRYKVAKRGQDVALRCDPISGHVSLFWYQQALGQGPEFLTYFQNEAQLDKSGLPSDRFFAERPEGSVSTLKIQRTQQEDSAVYLCASSLERRGVPVYNEQFFGPGTRLTVL.

This clonotype was picked up a small number of times. The chain recombines TRBV5-1 with TRBJ1-4, with D unclear. The CDR3 extends over 14 amino acids. CDR1 and CDR2 (germline): SGHRS, YFSETQ. The V and J ends lost 4 bases and 7 bases respectively, with 14 bases between them. The CDR3 is CASSRIDMFEKLFF. The CDR3 coding sequence is TGCGCCAGCAGCAGAATCGATATGTTTGAAAAACTGTTTTTT.

V and J are TRBV9 and TRBJ1-3; D might be TRBD1 (6 bases). The CDR3 covers 17 residues. V was shortened by 4 bases and J by 8 bases, with 25 bases between the two germline ends. CDR1 SGDLS and CDR2 YYNGEE come from the germline V gene. CDR3 nucleotide sequence: TGTGCCAGCAGCCTAGGGCGGGGGACAAGGGGTAGGGACACCATATATTTT. Translated, it gives CASSLGRGTRGRDTIYF.

This clonotype has ten or more counts. CDR3 loop: CASSVGTGGFAQFF. The CDR3 DNA reads as TGTGCCAGCAGCGTAGGAACGGGAGGGTTTGCGCAGTTCTTC. The V and J genes are TRBV9 and TRBJ2-1; TRBD2 agrees at 8 bases. V lost 0 bases and J lost 12; bases outside the gene matches: 8. This CDR3 contains 14 residues. In germline, CDR1 is SGDLS, CDR2 YYNGEE.

This clonotype came up once. The chain joins TRBV14 to TRBJ2-1; 13 bases match TRBD2. Trimming removed 2 bases from V and 10 bases from J; junction bases left unmatched: 5. The CDR3 totals 15 residues. Germline-derived CDR1 and CDR2 are SGHDN and FVKESK. Here the CDR3 DNA reads TGTGCCAGCAGCCAAAGGACTAGCGGGAGTTTAGAGCAGTTCTTC. Translated, it gives CASSQRTSGSLEQFF. Drawing the rest from reference TRBV14 and TRBJ2-1, the complete variable domain is EAGVTQFPSHSVIEKGQTVTLRCDPISGHDNLYWYRRVMGKEIKFLLHFVKESKQDESGMPNNRFLAERTGGTYSTLKVQPAELEDSGVYFCASSQRTSGSLEQFFGPGTRLTVL.

This clonotype was recorded a few times. This sequence joins TRBV5-1 and TRBJ2-4; D uncertain. CDR1 and CDR2 from the germline V gene are SGHRS and YFSETQ. This CDR3 is built from 14 residues. V lost 4 bases to trimming and J lost 7 bases, with 15 bases between them. The CDR3 DNA is TGCGCCAGCAGCAATATGGGCGGATCTAACATTCAGTACTTC. Amino acids: CASSNMGGSNIQYF. Using reference TRBV5-1 and TRBJ2-4 for the parts outside the CDR3, the full variable domain is KAGVTQTPRYLIKTRGQQVTLSCSPISGHRSVSWYQQTPGQGLQFLFEYFSETQRNKGNFPGRFSGRQFSNSRSEMNVSTLELGDSALYLCASSNMGGSNIQYFGAGTRLSVL.

The chain recombines TRBV20-1 with TRBJ2-1; 9 nucleotides agree with TRBD2. The germline gives CDR1 DFQATT, CDR2 SNEGSKA (reference sequence). The J segment lost 8 bases and the V segment lost 0 bases, leaving 11 bases of the junction unmatched. This CDR3 spans 16 amino acids. The CDR3 coding sequence is TGCAGTGCTAGAGATGAGACTAGCGGAGTCTGGGATGAGCAGTTCTTC. Translating gives CSARDETSGVWDEQFF.

V gene TRBV5-1 combines with J gene TRBJ2-3; D uncertain. Germline CDR1 is SGHRS and CDR2 is YFSETQ. Trimming removed 6 bases from V and 4 bases from J, with 21 bases in between. The CDR3 extends over 16 amino acids. The CDR3 protein is CASKYTSGAGSDTQYF. The DNA for the CDR3 is TGCGCCAGCAAATACACTTCGGGCGCAGGTTCAGATACGCAGTATTTT.

This clonotype was detected a few times. This chain links TRBV27 with TRBJ2-7, with 11 bases aligning to TRBD1. Trimming at V came to 3 bases and at J to 6 bases, leaving 10 bases not matched to a gene. The CDR3 length is 16 residues. Germline values: CDR1 MNHEY, CDR2 SMNVEV (reference sequence). The CDR3 sequence: CASSFTAGQGVTEQYF. CDR3 DNA: TGTGCCAGCAGTTTTACTGCGGGACAGGGGGTCACCGAGCAGTACTTC.